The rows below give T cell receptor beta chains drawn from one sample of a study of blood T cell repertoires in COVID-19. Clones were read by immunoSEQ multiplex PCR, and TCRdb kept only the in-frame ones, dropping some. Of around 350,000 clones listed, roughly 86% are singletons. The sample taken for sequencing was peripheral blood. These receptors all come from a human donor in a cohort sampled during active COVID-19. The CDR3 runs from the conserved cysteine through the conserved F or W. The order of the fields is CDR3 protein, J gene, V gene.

CDR3aa: CASSWTGASNQPQHF
j_gene: TRBJ1-5
v_gene: TRBV7-9

CDR3aa: CASSIRGSSGEQYF
j_gene: TRBJ2-7
v_gene: TRBV19

CDR3aa: CASSLKPGGYEQYF
j_gene: TRBJ2-7
v_gene: TRBV5-1

CDR3aa: CASSYGLEKQHF
j_gene: TRBJ1-5
v_gene: TRBV6-5

CDR3aa: CASSNTGQQAAFF
j_gene: TRBJ1-1
v_gene: TRBV12-3/TRBV12-4

CDR3aa: CASGPGGRPSEETQYF
j_gene: TRBJ2-5
v_gene: TRBV5-1

CDR3aa: CATSENRDYGYTF
j_gene: TRBJ1-2
v_gene: TRBV15

CDR3aa: CARAGTTYGYTF
j_gene: TRBJ1-2
v_gene: TRBV30

CDR3aa: CAISLSLAGEAQFF
j_gene: TRBJ2-1
v_gene: TRBV28

CDR3aa: CASSPRTSTDTQYF
j_gene: TRBJ2-3
v_gene: TRBV18

CDR3aa: CASSLEGGIGGYTF
j_gene: TRBJ1-2
v_gene: TRBV11-2

CDR3aa: CASSFSWDSRGYNEQFF
j_gene: TRBJ2-1
v_gene: TRBV5-1

CDR3aa: CASSQGLAGGPASTDTQYF
j_gene: TRBJ2-3
v_gene: TRBV14

CDR3aa: CASTPEGAALQETQYF
j_gene: TRBJ2-5
v_gene: TRBV7-2

CDR3aa: CASSRRGLAGGSSTDTQYF
j_gene: TRBJ2-3
v_gene: TRBV9

CDR3aa: CASIINEGGTGELFF
j_gene: TRBJ2-2
v_gene: TRBV19

CDR3aa: CASSIQGETGELFF
j_gene: TRBJ2-2
v_gene: TRBV19

CDR3aa: CASSPVPGMNTEAFF
j_gene: TRBJ1-1
v_gene: TRBV5-1

CDR3aa: CASRTWGGTGELFF
j_gene: TRBJ2-2
v_gene: TRBV27

CDR3aa: CASSRLGLAKDEQFF
j_gene: TRBJ2-1
v_gene: TRBV19

CDR3aa: CASINGYEQYF
j_gene: TRBJ2-7
v_gene: TRBV28

CDR3aa: CASSTLDRGIHEQYF
j_gene: TRBJ2-7
v_gene: TRBV5-4

CDR3aa: CATSRVASSRPQHF
j_gene: TRBJ1-5
v_gene: TRBV15